The next 16 T cell receptor beta chains were all read from a single sample in a study of molecular identifiers for immune sequencing clone quantification. TCRdb called the PCR reads again in MiXCR, with one record for every CDR3 protein. The sample has some 320,000 distinct CDR3 sequences, around 21% seen once. Sample: naive CD8+ T cells from blood, with Jurkat cell RNA spiked in. Subset defined: FACS-sorted CD8+CD4-CCR7+CD45RA+ naive T cells. These receptors were taken from a human donor in good health. Some libraries in this study had Jurkat cell RNA spiked in.

In the case of this clonotype: A much larger clone is a single base away; this may be a read error. The CDR3 end shows no conserved phenylalanine or tryptophan, and so a read error is likely. The rearrangement joins TRBV13 to TRBJ2-7, with TRBD2 matching over 15 bases. Germline V gene sequence: CDR1 PRHDT, CDR2 FYEKMQ (reference sequence). This CDR3 is built from 14 residues. The ends lost 5 bases at V and 7 bases at J; junction bases unmatched: 3. The CDR3 nucleotides read TGTGCCAGCAGCCCCGGGACTAGCGGGAGGGAGCAGTACCTC. Amino acids: CASSPGTSGREQYL.

This clonotype was recorded at least ten times. The chain is built from TRBV27 and TRBJ2-7; D is uncertain. V lost 2 bases to trimming and J lost 2 bases, with 10 bases between them. Germline V gene sequence: CDR1 MNHEY, CDR2 SMNVEV (reference sequence). This CDR3 has 14 residues. The CDR3 is CASSLLQGPYEQYF. The DNA for the CDR3 is TGTGCCAGCAGTTTACTTCAAGGCCCCTACGAGCAGTACTTC.

The V and J genes are TRBV11-2 and TRBJ2-5; either TRBD1 or TRBD2 may supply D (5 bases each). The CDR3 consists of 16 residues. Per the germline V gene, CDR1 is SGHAT and CDR2 is FQNNGV. V was clipped by 3 bases and J by 2 bases, with 16 bases between them. The CDR3 here is CASSFSENGAQETQYF. The CDR3 bases are TGTGCCAGCAGCTTTTCCGAAAACGGGGCACAAGAGACCCAGTACTTC.

The chain recombines TRBV10-2 with TRBJ1-1; the match to TRBD1 covers 9 bases. Per germline, CDR1 WSHSY and CDR2 SAAADI. This CDR3 spans 14 amino acids. V shed 6 bases, J shed 4 bases, and the junction held 6 bases outside the gene matches. The CDR3 here is CASRDGTGSTEAFF. The CDR3, as DNA: TGCGCCAGCAGGGACGGGACAGGGAGCACTGAAGCTTTCTTT.

This clonotype was seen only a few times. The rearrangement uses TRBV11-2 and TRBJ2-3; either TRBD1 or TRBD2 may supply D (5 bases each). Trimming shortened V by 1 base and J by 2 bases, and 10 bases separated the two germline ends. This CDR3 contains 15 residues. Germline V gene lookup returns CDR1 SGHAT and CDR2 FQNNGV. CDR3 nucleotide sequence: TGTGCCAGCAGCTTAGTCGAGGGGCCCACAGATACGCAGTATTTT. This codes for CASSLVEGPTDTQYF.

This clonotype was counted many times. The CDR3 nucleotides are TGTGCCAGCAGTGAGTCAGGGGCCTACGAGCAGTACTTC. Its protein product is CASSESGAYEQYF. The rearrangement joins TRBV6-1 to TRBJ2-7; a possible D gene is TRBD1 (6 bases). From germline, CDR1 is MNHNS and CDR2 SASEGT. This CDR3 contains 13 residues. V was trimmed by 3 bases and J by 2 bases, leaving 8 bases between them.

This clonotype was counted ten times or more. The V gene is TRBV4-1, the J gene TRBJ2-3, with D possibly matching TRBD1 (6 bases). Germline V gene lookup returns CDR1 MGHRA and CDR2 YSYEKL. V was cut by 2 bases and J by 3 bases, with 18 bases left in between. The CDR3 loop spans 17 amino acids. Here the CDR3 reads CASSQHSGVLSTDTQYF. DNA for the CDR3: TGCGCCAGCAGCCAACACTCAGGGGTCTTGTCGACAGATACGCAGTATTTT.

This clonotype was found many times. The DNA for the CDR3 is TGTGCCAGCAGTGGATGGGACAGGGGATACACTGAAGCTTTCTTT. Its translation: CASSGWDRGYTEAFF. The V call is TRBV2, the J call TRBJ1-1, with 10 bases matching TRBD1. The CDR3 is 15 residues long. V dropped 4 bases and J dropped 3; count of bases not matched to a gene: 5. The germline CDR1 and CDR2 sequences are SNHLY and FYNNEI.

In this sample, this clonotype turned up a few times. The V call is TRBV7-2, the J call TRBJ2-4; D not resolved. Germline V gene sequence: CDR1 SGHTA, CDR2 FQGNSA. The CDR3 has 15 amino acids. V was pared by 5 bases and J by 4 bases, with 15 bases between. The CDR3, as DNA: TGTGCCAGCAGCCCCAGAACTACAGTTAAAAACATTCAGTACTTC. Translating gives CASSPRTTVKNIQYF.

The sample holds a few counts of this clonotype. The rearrangement uses TRBV7-9 and TRBJ2-1; 9 bases match TRBD2. The CDR3 runs to 21 residues. V shed 2 bases, J shed 0 bases, and the junction held 17 bases outside the gene matches. From germline, CDR1 is SEHNR and CDR2 FQNEAQ (reference sequence). The CDR3 DNA follows: TGTGCCAGCAGCTTACCCGAAGGGCGGGGGGGACCCAGTTTCTCCTACAATGAGCAGTTCTTC. It is translated as CASSLPEGRGGPSFSYNEQFF.

As for this clonotype: No conserved phenylalanine or tryptophan ends this CDR3, so it is likely a read error. CDR3 loop: CAWSQGSLEQYL. In DNA, the CDR3 is TGTGCCTGGAGTCAGGGGTCTTTGGAGCAGTACCTC. The chain combines TRBV30 with TRBJ2-7, with D possibly being TRBD1 (6 bases). V was cut by 2 bases and J by 7 bases, with 12 bases left in between. The CDR3 length is 12 residues. Germline V gene lookup returns CDR1 GTSNPN and CDR2 SVGIG (reference sequence).

The sample holds many counts of this clonotype. The gene calls are TRBV12-3 or TRBV12-4 and TRBJ2-2; 12 bases line up with TRBD2. The CDR3 covers 15 residues. J lost 7 bases, V lost 6 bases, and 6 bases had no gene match. The CDR3 region is CASSAQGLAGGELFF. The DNA for the CDR3 is TGTGCCAGCAGCGCACAGGGACTAGCGGGCGGGGAGCTGTTTTTT.

A remark on this clonotype: It may be a read error: a sequence one base away is much more abundant. This chain connects TRBV27 to TRBJ2-5; no reliable D call. Germline V gives CDR1 MNHEY, CDR2 SMNVEV (reference sequence). The CDR3 contains 14 residues. This CDR3 is CVSSPTMNQETQYF. In DNA, the CDR3 is TGTGTCAGCAGTCCAACAATGAACCAAGAGACCCAGTACTTC.

For this clonotype: Since a much larger clone is just one base distant, this may be a read error. The rearrangement uses TRBV20-1 and TRBJ2-7, with D possibly matching TRBD2 (6 bases). V was shortened by 6 bases and J by 4 bases, with 16 bases between the two germline ends. CDR3 length equals 13 residues. Per the germline V gene, CDR1 is DFQATT and CDR2 is SNEGSKA (reference sequence). CDR3 loop: CSAEAGGRYEQYF. The DNA of the CDR3 is TGCAGTGCAGAGGCCGGGGGAAGGTACGAGCAGTACTTC.

Many counts were recorded for this clonotype. This chain connects TRBV30 to TRBJ2-1; the D is unclear. V was pared by 4 bases and J by 8 bases, with 15 bases between. The V gene's germline CDR1 is GTSNPN and CDR2 SVGIG (reference sequence). CDR3 size: 13 residues. The CDR3 sequence: CAWTGLLVYEQFF. The DNA for the CDR3 is TGTGCCTGGACTGGGTTACTGGTGTATGAGCAGTTCTTC.

A note on this clonotype: A much larger clone differs by one base, so this may be a read error. V usage is TRBV20-1 and J usage is TRBJ2-7; D is unresolved. V lost 1 base, J lost 7 bases, and 5 bases lay in between. Germline V gene lookup returns CDR1 DFQATT and CDR2 SNEGSKA (reference sequence). This CDR3 comprises 10 residues. CDR3 region: CSARVEEQYF. The CDR3 DNA reads as TGCAGTGCTAGAGTAGAGGAGCAGTACTTC.